Presented here are 11 T cell receptor beta chains from one specimen sequenced in a study of Graves' ophthalmopathy and Graves' hyperthyroidism. TCR beta CDR3 amplification used RNA transcripts. HTBI primers were employed in first-round RT-PCR, then a second-round multiplex PCR followed. TCRdb ran MiXCR on the multiplex PCR reads and lists one entry per CDR3 protein. The data show about 400,000 distinct CDR3 sequences, about 18% seen once. Material for sequencing was peripheral blood. Receptors originate from a woman aged 18 to 35 with Graves' ophthalmopathy.

The sample holds many counts of this clonotype. The V call is TRBV6-5, the J call TRBJ1-2; no definite D call. V gave up 6 bases and J gave up 3 bases, with 20 bases separating them. The CDR3 extends over 16 amino acids. Looked up from germline, CDR1 is MNHEY and CDR2 is SVGAGI. The CDR3 nucleotides are TGTGCCAGCAGACGAACCGCGGCGCAGGATCACTATGGCTACACCTTC. Protein: CASRRTAAQDHYGYTF.

In this sample, this clonotype turned up many times. The gene calls are TRBV10-3 and TRBJ2-2; no clear D. V dropped 4 bases and J dropped 0 bases, with 6 bases sitting between them. The V gene's germline CDR1 is ENHRY and CDR2 SYGVKD. The CDR3 is 14 amino acids. The CDR3 loop is CAISGSPNTGELFF. The CDR3 coding sequence is TGTGCCATCAGTGGTAGTCCGAACACCGGGGAGCTGTTTTTT.

This clonotype was recorded many times. The chain couples TRBV30 to TRBJ2-5, with TRBD2 identical over 15 bases. The CDR3 runs 16 residues. V dropped 2 bases and J dropped 4; count of bases not matched to a gene: 5. Germline CDR1 and CDR2: GTSNPN and SVGIG (reference sequence). CDR3 amino acids: CAWSIGLAGGRETQYF. In DNA form, the CDR3 reads TGTGCCTGGAGTATAGGACTAGCGGGGGGGCGAGAGACCCAGTACTTC.

This clonotype occurred many times. This rearrangement joins TRBV27 to TRBJ2-7; maybe TRBD2 (5 bases). CDR3 length equals 16 residues. CDR1 and CDR2 (germline): MNHEY, SMNVEV (reference sequence). V lost 3 bases, J lost 3 bases, and 18 bases lay in between. The DNA for the CDR3 is TGTGCCAGCAGTTTTCTGTCTGAGGGCCCTAACTACGAGCAGTACTTC. Its translation is CASSFLSEGPNYEQYF.

Ten or more counts support this clonotype. The chain employs TRBV19 and TRBJ2-2; D is undetermined. The CDR3 length is 13 residues. The V and J ends lost 6 bases and 4 bases respectively, with 9 bases between them. The germline gives CDR1 LNHDA, CDR2 SQIVND (reference sequence). The CDR3 protein is CASSPFPTGELFF. CDR3 nucleotide sequence: TGTGCCAGTAGCCCGTTCCCCACCGGGGAGCTGTTTTTT.

This clonotype came up many times. This chain joins TRBV12-3 or TRBV12-4 and TRBJ1-1; D is unclear. V was clipped by 1 base and J by 2 bases, with 8 bases between them. This CDR3 comprises 14 residues. The CDR3 DNA follows: TGTGCCAGCAGTTTAGTTAGGATTAACACTGAAGCTTTCTTT. Translated: CASSLVRINTEAFF.

This clonotype was observed at least ten times. This rearrangement joins TRBV2 to TRBJ2-5; 10 bases are a match to TRBD1. CDR1 is SNHLY, CDR2 FYNNEI, per germline. After removal of 7 bases from V and 2 bases from J, the junction contained 4 bases not matched to a gene. This CDR3 has 14 residues. The chain's CDR3 is CASTRDRGQETQYF. The CDR3 nucleotides read TGTGCCAGCACACGGGACAGGGGACAAGAGACCCAGTACTTC.

This clonotype was recorded only once. The chain carries TRBV12-3 or TRBV12-4 and TRBJ1-5; D is uncertain. The CDR3 runs 12 residues. V was shortened by 6 bases and J by 6 bases, with 9 bases between the two germline ends. The CDR3 reads CASRGLVQPQHF. As DNA, the CDR3 is TGTGCCAGCAGGGGGTTGGTTCAGCCCCAGCATTTT.

This clonotype occurred many times. The chain is built from TRBV28 and TRBJ2-7, with D possibly TRBD1 on 5 matching bases. The CDR3 covers 13 residues. Germline V CDR1 and CDR2: MDHEN, SYDVKM. The ends were cut back, 7 bases at V and 7 bases at J, with 17 bases in the middle. The CDR3 is CASTPGPKWEQYF. CDR3 DNA: TGTGCCAGCACACCAGGGCCAAAGTGGGAGCAGTACTTC.

This clonotype was seen ten or more times. This rearrangement joins TRBV7-9 to TRBJ2-2, with D unresolved. V lost 5 bases, J lost 6 bases, and 7 bases lay in between. CDR1 SEHNR and CDR2 FQNEAQ come from the germline V gene (reference sequence). The CDR3 spans 12 residues. The DNA of the CDR3 is TGTGCCAGCAGCACCGTCTCCGGGGAGCTGTTTTTT. Protein product: CASSTVSGELFF.

This rearrangement joins TRBV7-3 to TRBJ1-1; 7 bases are a match to TRBD1. This CDR3 comprises 14 residues. CDR1 and CDR2 from the germline V gene are SGHTA and FQGTGA. The junction had 8 bases not matched to a gene; V was cut back by 9 bases and J by 1 base. The CDR3 loop reads CASIMYRGNTEAFF. In DNA, the CDR3 is TGTGCCAGTATAATGTACAGGGGGAACACTGAAGCTTTCTTT.